This is a list of T cell receptor beta chains from one sample in a study of T cell repertoires in cytomegalovirus infection. TCRdb itself ran the reads through MiXCR, one entry per CDR3 protein. The profile shows tens of thousands of distinct CDR3 sequences, approximately 36% of them singletons. For these receptors, no antigen is known. Sequencing was performed on PBMCs, sequenced either directly or after in vitro stimulation (not recorded which). These receptors were taken from a human donor in good health (CMV status not recorded). Some clones in this sample may be carry-over from other donors' samples. CDR3s include the opening cysteine and the closing phenylalanine or tryptophan. Fields, in order: CDR3 length, V gene, clone size, J gene, CDR3 protein. Rows give clone size only sometimes, using once, few, many, or a class for an expanded clone.

>15|TRBV7-2|-|TRBJ1-1
CASSLGQQSNTEAFF
>12|TRBV6-1|few|TRBJ2-7
CASSNGPYEQYF
>12|TRBV19|few|TRBJ2-5
CASSMGQETQYF
>12|TRBV7-2|many|TRBJ2-7
CASSFLTREQYF
>13|TRBV12-3/TRBV12-4|few|TRBJ1-1
CASSLEGWTEAFF
>12|TRBV5-4|-|TRBJ1-2
CASSSDAYGYTF
>16|TRBV7-9|-|TRBJ1-1
CASSLISTGLVTEAFF
>16|TRBV15|-|TRBJ2-3
CATSRQEYTSTDTQYF
>14|TRBV7-2|few|TRBJ2-7
CASSFQRHSYEQYF
>15|TRBV7-6|few|TRBJ2-7
CASSLRPGLLYEQYF
>16|TRBV9|few|TRBJ2-1
CASSGTVGEGRNEQFF
>14|TRBV11-1|-|TRBJ2-3
CASSASGGTDTQYF
>16|TRBV11-3|few|TRBJ1-1
CASSGGTRGGNTEAFF
>15|TRBV7-9|-|TRBJ1-4
CASRKTGTESEKLFF
>12|TRBV12-3/TRBV12-4|-|TRBJ1-3
CASSSDSVAIYF
>13|TRBV12-3/TRBV12-4|once|TRBJ1-2
CASVRALDYGYTF
>16|TRBV28|-|TRBJ2-7
CASRASLGTKSYEQYF
>13|TRBV5-5|few|TRBJ2-3
CASSFGQVDTQYF
>14|TRBV7-8|-|TRBJ2-3
CASSDGTGVDTQYF
>14|TRBV5-1|once|TRBJ2-1
CASSRDNGADEQFF
>15|TRBV11-2|many|TRBJ1-4
CASSTSGQTNEKLFF
>16|TRBV27|-|TRBJ2-2
CASRTLAGVNTGELFF
>15|TRBV7-2|few|TRBJ1-2
CASSLVGDSNYGYTF
>14|TRBV30|-|TRBJ2-7
CAWGLAGFSYEQYF
>13|TRBV19|-|TRBJ2-5
CASSRGGQETQYF